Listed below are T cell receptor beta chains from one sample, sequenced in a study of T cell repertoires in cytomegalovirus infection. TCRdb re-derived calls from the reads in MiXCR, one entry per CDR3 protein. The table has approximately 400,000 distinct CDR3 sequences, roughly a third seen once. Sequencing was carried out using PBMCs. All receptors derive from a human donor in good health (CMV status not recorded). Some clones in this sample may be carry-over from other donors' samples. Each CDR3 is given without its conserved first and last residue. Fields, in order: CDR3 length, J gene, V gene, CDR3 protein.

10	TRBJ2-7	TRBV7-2	ASSSQDYEQY
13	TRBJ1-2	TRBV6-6	ASSYSDRLNYGYT
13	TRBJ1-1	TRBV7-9	ASSLGQGKHTEAF
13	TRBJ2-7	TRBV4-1	ASSQATSWSYEQY
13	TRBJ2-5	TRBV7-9	ASSLGRAVGETQY
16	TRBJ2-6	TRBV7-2	ASSRPTKTVSGANVLT
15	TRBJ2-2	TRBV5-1	ASSFFFDRANTGELF
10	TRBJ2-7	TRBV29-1	SVGKDIYEQY
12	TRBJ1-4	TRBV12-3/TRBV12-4	ASSWGDANEILF
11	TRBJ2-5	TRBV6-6	ASSYGRGETQY
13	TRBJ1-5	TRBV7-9	ASSPPGGGNQPQH
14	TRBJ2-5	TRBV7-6	ASSLGRGGTTETQY
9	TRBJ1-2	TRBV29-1	SAEGGYGYT
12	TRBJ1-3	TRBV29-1	SVESEPRGNTIY
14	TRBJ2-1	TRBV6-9	ASSRGAPSSYNEQF
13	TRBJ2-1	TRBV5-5	ASSSGTDIYNEQF
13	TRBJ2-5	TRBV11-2	ASSLSPPPQETQY
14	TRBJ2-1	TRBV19	ASSIVGLAGGNEQL
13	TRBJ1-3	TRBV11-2	ASRRGPDSGNTIY
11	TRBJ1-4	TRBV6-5	ASSPDANEKLF
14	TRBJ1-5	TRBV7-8	ASSLVEQSSNQPQH
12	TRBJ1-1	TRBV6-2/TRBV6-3	ASSLSGAGAEAF
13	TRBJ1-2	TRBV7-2	ASSLVGPGTVENT
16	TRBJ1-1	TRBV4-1	ASSLLPGQGDLGTEAF
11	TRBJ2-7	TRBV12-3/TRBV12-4	ASKVGGNYEQY
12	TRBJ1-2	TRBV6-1	ASTEIGGNYGYT
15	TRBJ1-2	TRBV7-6	ASSSSYGQAFTYGYT
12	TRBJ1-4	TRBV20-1	SAHLGGAGEKLF
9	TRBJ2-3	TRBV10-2	ASRVADTQY
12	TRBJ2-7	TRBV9	ASSVGVGTYEQY
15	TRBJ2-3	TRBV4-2	ASSHSTKRGGTDTQY
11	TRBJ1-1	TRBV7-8	ASSLAGVPEAF
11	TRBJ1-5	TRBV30	AWSVPGVRPQH
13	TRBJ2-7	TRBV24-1	ATSDLERGGYEQY
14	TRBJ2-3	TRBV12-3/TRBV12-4	ASLGTSGGEGDTQY
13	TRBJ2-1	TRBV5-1	ASSLRLAVNNEQF
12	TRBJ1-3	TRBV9	ASSVDFSGNTIY